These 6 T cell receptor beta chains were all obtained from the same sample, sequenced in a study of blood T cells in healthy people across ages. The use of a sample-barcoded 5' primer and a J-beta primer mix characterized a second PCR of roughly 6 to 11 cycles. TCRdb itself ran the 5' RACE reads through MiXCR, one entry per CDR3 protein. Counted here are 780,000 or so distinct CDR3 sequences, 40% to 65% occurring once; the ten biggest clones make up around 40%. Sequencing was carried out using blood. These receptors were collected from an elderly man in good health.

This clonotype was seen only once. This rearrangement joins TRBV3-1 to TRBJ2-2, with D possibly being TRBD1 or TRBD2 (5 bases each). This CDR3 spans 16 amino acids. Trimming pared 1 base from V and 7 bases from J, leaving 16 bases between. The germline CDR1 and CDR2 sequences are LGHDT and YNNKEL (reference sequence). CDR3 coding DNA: TGTGCCAGCAGCCAAGTCGCCGGGGCCGGAATCGGGGAGCTGTTTTTT. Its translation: CASSQVAGAGIGELFF.

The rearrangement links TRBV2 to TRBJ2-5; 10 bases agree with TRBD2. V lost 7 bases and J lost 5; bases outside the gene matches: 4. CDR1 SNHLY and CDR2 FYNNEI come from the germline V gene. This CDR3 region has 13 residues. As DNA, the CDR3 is TGTGCCAGCACCGGGGGACTAGCGGAGACCCAGTACTTC. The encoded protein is CASTGGLAETQYF.

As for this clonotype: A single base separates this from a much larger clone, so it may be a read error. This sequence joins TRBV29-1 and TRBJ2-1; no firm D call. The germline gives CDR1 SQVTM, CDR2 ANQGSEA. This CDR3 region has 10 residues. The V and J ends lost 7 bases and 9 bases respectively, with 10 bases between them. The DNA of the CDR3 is TGCAGCGCCGAGACGGCTGAGCAGTTCTTC. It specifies CSAETAEQFF.

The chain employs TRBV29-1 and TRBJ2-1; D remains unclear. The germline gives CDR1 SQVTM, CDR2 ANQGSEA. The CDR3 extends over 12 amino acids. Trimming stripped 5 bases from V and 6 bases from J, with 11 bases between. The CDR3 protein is CSVQRTINEQFF. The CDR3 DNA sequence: TGCAGCGTTCAGCGCACGATCAATGAGCAGTTCTTC.

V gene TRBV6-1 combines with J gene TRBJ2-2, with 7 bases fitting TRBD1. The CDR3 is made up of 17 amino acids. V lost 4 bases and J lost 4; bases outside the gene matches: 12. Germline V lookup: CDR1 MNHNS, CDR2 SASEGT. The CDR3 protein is CASSVSSSTGPTGELFF. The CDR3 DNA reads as TGTGCCAGCAGTGTCTCTTCCTCGACAGGGCCCACCGGGGAGCTGTTTTTT.

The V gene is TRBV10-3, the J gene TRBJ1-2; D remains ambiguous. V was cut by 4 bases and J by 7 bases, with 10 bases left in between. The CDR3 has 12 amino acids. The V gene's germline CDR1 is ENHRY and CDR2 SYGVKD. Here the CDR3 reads CAISGDETGYTF. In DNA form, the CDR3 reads TGTGCCATCAGTGGCGACGAAACTGGCTACACCTTC.